This paragraph covers one T cell receptor (beta chain) sequence. For sequencing, patients were chosen who had shown expansion of CD8+CD57+ cells by flow cytometry. The patients, all of them, had severe acquired aplastic anemia. At blood sampling, none of the patients had yet received therapy. This CDR3 contains 15 residues. V was pared by 3 bases and J by 5 bases, with 17 bases between. The germline CDR1 and CDR2 sequences are LNHNV and YYDKDF (reference sequence). This record comes from a study of CD8+CD57+ T cells in acquired aplastic anemia. The overall study: Sorted CD4+ and CD8+ cells gave an average of about 3 ug of DNA.

Genomic DNA constituted the template upon which TCR beta VDJ and CDR3 profiling was performed. Each CDR3 protein gets one entry after TCRdb re-called the reads with MiXCR. The data hold under 250,000 distinct CDR3 sequences, with around half observed a single time. J is TRBJ2-7 and V is TRBV15; D unresolved. This sequence originates from a human donor with aplastic anemia. Specimen: sorted CD4+, CD8+, or CD8+CD57+ T cells (not recorded which) from PBMCs. CDR3 DNA sequence: TGTGCCACCAGCAGGGTTCTGAGTCTCCTAGACGAGCAGTACTTC. Protein: CATSRVLSLLDEQYF.